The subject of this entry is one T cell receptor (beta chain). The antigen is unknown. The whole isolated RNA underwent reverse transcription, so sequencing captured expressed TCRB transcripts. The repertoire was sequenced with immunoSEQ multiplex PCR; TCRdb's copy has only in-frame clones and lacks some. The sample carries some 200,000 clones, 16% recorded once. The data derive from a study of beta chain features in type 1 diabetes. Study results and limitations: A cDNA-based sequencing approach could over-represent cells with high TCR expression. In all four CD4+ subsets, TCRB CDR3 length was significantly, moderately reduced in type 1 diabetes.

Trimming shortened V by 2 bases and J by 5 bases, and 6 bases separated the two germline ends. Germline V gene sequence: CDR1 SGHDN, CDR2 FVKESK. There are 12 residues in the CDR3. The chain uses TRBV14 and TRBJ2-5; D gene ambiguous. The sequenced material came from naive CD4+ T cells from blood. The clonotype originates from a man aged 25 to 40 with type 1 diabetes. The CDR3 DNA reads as TGTGCCAGCAGCCAACGTTGGGAGACCCAGTACTTC. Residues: CASSQRWETQYF.